This entry lists 10 T cell receptor beta chains sequenced from one sample in a study of blood T cell repertoires in COVID-19. Generated by immunoSEQ multiplex PCR, the TCRdb table keeps only in-frame clones and is missing some. There are more than 85,000 clones in the sample; approximately 80% occur only once, and roughly 4% lies in the top ten. Sequencing was done on a sample of peripheral blood. The source is a human donor in a cohort sampled during active COVID-19.

The chain employs TRBV6-2 or TRBV6-3 and TRBJ2-5; the match to TRBD2 covers 7 bases. Germline V lookup: CDR1 MNHEY, CDR2 SVGEGT. With V trimmed by 6 bases and J by 4 bases, 14 bases remained unmatched. The CDR3 runs to 16 residues. The CDR3 protein is CASSLAAYPSRETQYF. CDR3 nucleotides: TGTGCCAGCAGCCTAGCGGCCTACCCATCCCGAGAGACCCAGTACTTC.

The gene calls are TRBV6-2 or TRBV6-3 and TRBJ2-7, with 7 bases matching TRBD1. Per the germline V gene, CDR1 is MNHEY and CDR2 is SVGEGT. The CDR3 spans 15 residues. V shed 7 bases and J 4 bases; nucleotides not matched to a gene: 13. The CDR3 nucleotides read TGTGCCAGCACCCCCCGAGGCAGGGGGAAATACGAGCAGTACTTC. It codes for CASTPRGRGKYEQYF.

The CDR3 is CASSLAQAEETQYF. The CDR3 DNA sequence: TGCGCCAGCAGCTTGGCTCAGGCCGAGGAGACCCAGTACTTC. This rearrangement joins TRBV5-1 to TRBJ2-5; D is unresolved. The germline V and J ends were trimmed by 0 bases and 5 bases, with 11 bases remaining between them. CDR3 length: 14 residues. Looked up from germline, CDR1 is SGHRS and CDR2 is YFSETQ. The full variable domain, with the rest looked up from reference TRBV5-1 and TRBJ2-5, is KAGVTQTPRYLIKTRGQQVTLSCSPISGHRSVSWYQQTPGQGLQFLFEYFSETQRNKGNFPGRFSGRQFSNSRSEMNVSTLELGDSALYLCASSLAQAEETQYFGPGTRLLVL.

This chain connects TRBV11-3 to TRBJ1-1, with D hard to call. The CDR3 loop spans 16 amino acids. Per germline, CDR1 SGHNT and CDR2 YENEEA. V was pared by 5 bases and J by 0 bases, with 16 bases between. This CDR3 reads CASSPLGSFLNTEAFF. CDR3 coding DNA: TGTGCCAGCAGCCCCCTCGGGTCTTTCTTGAACACTGAAGCTTTCTTT. The variable domain in full, completed from reference TRBV11-3 and TRBJ1-1, reads EAGVVQSPRYKIIEKKQPVAFWCNPISGHNTLYWYLQNLGQGPELLIRYENEEAVDDSQLPKDRFSAERLKGVDSTLKIQPAELGDSAVYLCASSPLGSFLNTEAFFGQGTRLTVV.

The rearrangement links TRBV5-4 to TRBJ1-1, with D possibly TRBD1 on 5 matching bases. Looked up from germline, CDR1 is SGHNT and CDR2 is YYREEE (reference sequence). Trimming cost V 0 bases and J 0 bases, with 9 bases left between them. CDR3 length: 15 residues. The CDR3 spells CASSLGGGMNTEAFF. Written as DNA, the CDR3 is TGTGCCAGCAGCTTGGGGGGCGGAATGAACACTGAAGCTTTCTTT.

This chain uses TRBV11-2 with TRBJ1-2; no definite D call. CDR3 size: 15 residues. Per germline, CDR1 SGHAT and CDR2 FQNNGV. Trimming shortened V by 1 base and J by 6 bases, and 15 bases separated the two germline ends. CDR3 in amino acids: CASSLGGLGIHGYTF. CDR3 nucleotide sequence: TGTGCCAGCAGCTTAGGCGGGCTTGGAATCCATGGCTACACCTTC.

This chain links TRBV18 with TRBJ1-1; no definite D call. The CDR3 runs to 13 residues. The germline gives CDR1 KGHSH, CDR2 LQKENI. V lost 2 bases to trimming and J lost 1 base, with 5 bases between them. The CDR3 bases are TGTGCCAGCTCACCAGCAGAGAACACTGAAGCTTTCTTT. This codes for CASSPAENTEAFF.

V gene TRBV27 combines with J gene TRBJ2-1; 12 bases match TRBD2. V gave up 3 bases and J gave up 0 bases; unmatched junction bases: 3. Germline V gives CDR1 MNHEY, CDR2 SMNVEV (reference sequence). The CDR3 consists of 17 residues. CDR3 residues: CASSFKLAGGSYNEQFF. CDR3 in DNA: TGTGCCAGCAGTTTCAAACTAGCGGGGGGCTCCTACAATGAGCAGTTCTTC.

This rearrangement joins TRBV5-6 to TRBJ2-3; 7 nucleotides line up with TRBD2. The CDR3 loop spans 14 amino acids. The V gene's germline CDR1 is SGHDT and CDR2 YYEEEE. V trimming: 2 bases; J trimming: 2 bases; junction bases outside the gene matches: 2. Here the CDR3 DNA reads TGTGCCAGCAGCTTAGCGGGGTACACAGATACGCAGTATTTT. Translating gives CASSLAGYTDTQYF.

This clone was counted between two and nine times. The rearrangement joins TRBV2 to TRBJ2-3; 8 bases line up with TRBD2. CDR1 is SNHLY and CDR2 is FYNNEI in the germline V gene. The CDR3 extends over 15 amino acids. J was trimmed by 4 bases and V by 8 bases; bases with no gene match: 11. The CDR3 nucleotides read TGTGCCAGCGTCCCGGGCGGGGGGCGCCCAGATACGCAGTATTTT. This gives the protein CASVPGGGRPDTQYF.